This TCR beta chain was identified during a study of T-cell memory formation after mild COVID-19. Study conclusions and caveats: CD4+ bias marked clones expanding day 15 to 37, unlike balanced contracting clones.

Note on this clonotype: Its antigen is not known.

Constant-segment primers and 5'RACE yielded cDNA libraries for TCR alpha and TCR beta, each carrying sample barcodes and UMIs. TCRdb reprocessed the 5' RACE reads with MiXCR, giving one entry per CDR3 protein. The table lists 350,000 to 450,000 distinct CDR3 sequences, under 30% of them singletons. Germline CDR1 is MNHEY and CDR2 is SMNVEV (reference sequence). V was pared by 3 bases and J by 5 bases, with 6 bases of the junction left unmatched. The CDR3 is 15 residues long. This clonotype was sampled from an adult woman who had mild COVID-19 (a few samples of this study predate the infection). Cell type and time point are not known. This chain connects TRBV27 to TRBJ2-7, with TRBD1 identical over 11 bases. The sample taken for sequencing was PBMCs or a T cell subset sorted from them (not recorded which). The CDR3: CASSFVDRGLDEQYF. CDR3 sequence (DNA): TGTGCCAGCAGTTTCGTGGACAGGGGGCTTGACGAGCAGTACTTC.